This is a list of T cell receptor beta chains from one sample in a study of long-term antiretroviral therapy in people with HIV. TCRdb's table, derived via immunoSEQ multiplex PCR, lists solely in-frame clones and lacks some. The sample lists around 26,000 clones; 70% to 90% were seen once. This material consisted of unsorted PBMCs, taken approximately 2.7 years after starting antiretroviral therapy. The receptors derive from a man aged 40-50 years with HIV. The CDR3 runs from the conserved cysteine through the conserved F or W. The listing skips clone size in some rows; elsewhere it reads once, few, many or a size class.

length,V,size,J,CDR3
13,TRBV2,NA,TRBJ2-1,CASRWGGNGEQFF
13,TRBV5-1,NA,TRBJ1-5,CASSLAGNQPQHF
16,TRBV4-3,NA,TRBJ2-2,CASSQDRTRGGGELFF
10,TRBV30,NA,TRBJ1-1,CAWERGPAFF
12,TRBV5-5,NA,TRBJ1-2,CASSRDISGYTF
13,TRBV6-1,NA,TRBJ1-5,CASSEQGGQPQHF
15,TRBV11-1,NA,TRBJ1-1,CASSLEEGWNTEAFF
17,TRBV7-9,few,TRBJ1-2,CASSLNTFYGPNYGYTF
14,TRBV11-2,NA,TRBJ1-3,CASREGTAGNTIYF
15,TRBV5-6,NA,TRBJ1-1,CASTSGTLQNTEAFF
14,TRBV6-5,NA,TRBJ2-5,CASSHPPGAETQYF
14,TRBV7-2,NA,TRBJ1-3,CASSFTVSGNTIYF
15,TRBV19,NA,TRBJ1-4,CASKTGTGQNEKLFF
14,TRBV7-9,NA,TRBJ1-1,CASSLRAGNTEAFF
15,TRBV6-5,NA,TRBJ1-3,CASSYGGFSGNTIYF
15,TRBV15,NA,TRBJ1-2,CATSRDGAVPYGYTF
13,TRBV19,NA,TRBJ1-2,CASSQDRNYGYTF
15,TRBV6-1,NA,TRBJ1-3,CASSEIQGSGNTIYF
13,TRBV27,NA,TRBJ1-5,CASSLSLNQPQHF
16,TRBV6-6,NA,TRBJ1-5,CASSYLTTYSNQPQHF
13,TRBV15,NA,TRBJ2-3,CATSAKHTDTQYF
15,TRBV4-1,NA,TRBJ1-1,CASSQEAGVAAEAFF
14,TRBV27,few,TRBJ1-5,CASRYGQGNMPQHF
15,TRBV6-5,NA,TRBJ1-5,CASSYGSGSEQPQHF
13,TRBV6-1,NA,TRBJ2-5,CASSYRELETQYF
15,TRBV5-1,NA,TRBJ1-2,CASSPSARPSSGYTF
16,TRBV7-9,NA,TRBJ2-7,CASSQTDRDRTYEQYF
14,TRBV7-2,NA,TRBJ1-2,CASSTRGLNYGYTF
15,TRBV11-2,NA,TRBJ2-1,CASSLVQDSYNEQFF
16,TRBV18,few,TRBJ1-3,CASSPASPGPGNTIYF